This T cell receptor (beta chain) was documented in a study of blood T cell repertoires in COVID-19. Study overall: Some COVID-19 samples were acute and others convalescent; all came from the United States, Italy and Spain. T cells, B-cell-depleted T cells, or PBMCs supplied cDNA or gDNA.

Produced via immunoSEQ multiplex PCR; TCRdb's table is partial and in-frame only. The repertoire has about 180,000 clones, approximately 80% of them found once; the top ten carry around 15%. In germline, CDR1 is SGHDT, CDR2 YYEEEE. This CDR3 spans 13 amino acids. Unmatched junction bases numbered 6, after V lost 7 bases and J lost 2 bases. Assignment of participants to cohorts was predicated upon participant-reported clinical history. Before being deemed recovered, Cohort 3 donors had two negative PCRs, clearance, or symptom resolution. This clone was picked up a small number of times. The sample taken for sequencing was PBMCs or T cells enriched from blood (not recorded which). V is TRBV5-6 and J is TRBJ2-7; 7 bases align to TRBD2. The sequence derives from a man aged 45 to 65 who had recovered from COVID-19. CDR3 sequence: CASLVAGTYEQYF. As DNA, the CDR3 is TGTGCCAGCCTAGTAGCGGGCACCTACGAGCAGTACTTC.